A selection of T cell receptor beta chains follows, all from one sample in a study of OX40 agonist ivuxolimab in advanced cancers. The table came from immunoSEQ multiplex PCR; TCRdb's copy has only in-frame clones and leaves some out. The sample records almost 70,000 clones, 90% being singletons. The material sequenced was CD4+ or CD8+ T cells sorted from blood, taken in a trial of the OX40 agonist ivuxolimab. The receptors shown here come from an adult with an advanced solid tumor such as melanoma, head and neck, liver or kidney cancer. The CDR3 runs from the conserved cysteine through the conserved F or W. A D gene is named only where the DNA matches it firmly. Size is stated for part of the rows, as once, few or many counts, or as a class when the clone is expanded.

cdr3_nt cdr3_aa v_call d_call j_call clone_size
TGCGCCAGCAGCTTCCAGGGAGGCTACACCTTC CASSFQGGYTF TRBV5-6 . TRBJ1-2 .
TGTGCCAGTAGTCAAACAGTGACAGGCTATGGCTACACCTTC CASSQTVTGYGYTF TRBV19 . TRBJ1-2 .
TGTGCCAGCTCGACAACCAATGAGCAGTTCTTC CASSTTNEQFF TRBV6-6 . TRBJ2-1 once
TGTGCCAGCAGCTTAGAGGGTGGGATTAGTGAGCAGTTCTTC CASSLEGGISEQFF TRBV11-3 . TRBJ2-1 .
TGCGCCAGCAGCTTGGTAGCGGGAGTAAGGGGCAGTGAGCAGTTCTTC CASSLVAGVRGSEQFF TRBV5-1 TRBD2 TRBJ2-1 .
TGCAGTGCTAATCAGGGGAGTTGGCAGTTCTTC CSANQGSWQFF TRBV20-1 . TRBJ2-1 .
TGTGCCAGCCTTCGACAGGGACCTTCTAATGAAAAACTGTTTTTT CASLRQGPSNEKLFF TRBV2 TRBD1 TRBJ1-4 .
TGTGCCAGCAGTTCCCCGGGACTAGCGGGGTACAATGAGCAGTTCTTC CASSSPGLAGYNEQFF TRBV6-6 TRBD2 TRBJ2-1 .
TGTGCCATCAGTGAGTCTGGGGGGCCTGGAAACACCATATATTTT CAISESGGPGNTIYF TRBV10-3 . TRBJ1-3 .
TGTGCCAGCAGTCTTAGGCACTCCTACGAGCAGTACTTC CASSLRHSYEQYF TRBV27 . TRBJ2-7 .
TGTGCCAGCAGCTTGAGACAGTCACCCCTCCACTTT CASSLRQSPLHF TRBV11-3 . TRBJ1-6 .
TGTGCCATCAGTAAAGAGCTAGCGGGGGTGTACGAGCAGTACTTC CAISKELAGVYEQYF TRBV10-3 TRBD2 TRBJ2-7 .
TGTGCCAGCAGTCCTCAGGGGAGGGCTCAGTACTTC CASSPQGRAQYF TRBV28 . TRBJ2-4 .
TGCGCCAGCAGCCAAGGTGTTCGGACAGGGTTTGGAAACACCATATATTTT CASSQGVRTGFGNTIYF TRBV4-3 TRBD1 TRBJ1-3 once
TGTGCCAGCAGTTACTGGGGTCCCGAGCAGTACTTC CASSYWGPEQYF TRBV6-6 . TRBJ2-7 .
TGTGCCAGCTCACCACTGACCGGGCAAGGTACCGGGGAGCTGTTTTTT CASSPLTGQGTGELFF TRBV18 . TRBJ2-2 .
TGTGCCAGCAGTTACCAGGTCATGGGCACAGATACGCAGTATTTT CASSYQVMGTDTQYF TRBV6-5 . TRBJ2-3 .
TGTGCCAGCAGGAGCGGGGGGCCCTCCGAGGAGCTGTTTTTT CASRSGGPSEELFF TRBV28 TRBD2 TRBJ2-2 .
TGTGCCACCAGTGAACTCTCGGCAGGGCCGATTTACAATGAGCAGTTCTTC CATSELSAGPIYNEQFF TRBV15 . TRBJ2-1 .
TGTGCCAGCAGACTCAGTGTGGCTGGGGCCAACGTCCTGACTTTC CASRLSVAGANVLTF TRBV6-1 . TRBJ2-6 .
TGTGCCAGCAGCCTAGGGACTAGCGGGAGTAAAGAGCAGTTCTTC CASSLGTSGSKEQFF TRBV11-3 TRBD2 TRBJ2-1 .
TGCGCCAGCAGCCGGAGCGGGAGCTCCTACAATGAGCAGTTCTTC CASSRSGSSYNEQFF TRBV5-1 TRBD2 TRBJ2-1 .
TGTGCCAGCTCACCACCGCGGGGTATATTCCGGGAGCTGTTTTTT CASSPPRGIFRELFF TRBV18 . TRBJ2-2 once
TGTGCCTGGAGTAAAAGAACTTATCAGCCCCAGCATTTT CAWSKRTYQPQHF TRBV30 . TRBJ1-5 .
TGTGCCAGCAGCCTCAACCTACGATACAATGAGCAGTTCTTC CASSLNLRYNEQFF TRBV7-2 . TRBJ2-1 .
TGCGCCAGCAGCCAATCCTACCGGGGCGGGGAGCTGTTTTTT CASSQSYRGGELFF TRBV4-3 . TRBJ2-2 .
TGTGCCAGCAGCCGTCACAGGTACGAGCAGTACTTC CASSRHRYEQYF TRBV7-2 . TRBJ2-7 .
TGTGCCAGCAGCCGCGTAGGGGACTACAATGAGCAGTTCTTC CASSRVGDYNEQFF TRBV9 . TRBJ2-1 .
TGTGCCAGCAGTTTATCGCAAGCTGAAGCTTTCTTT CASSLSQAEAFF TRBV28 . TRBJ1-1 .
TGTGCCAGCAGCTTGGGACCCCGCCGCGATGAGCAGTTCTTC CASSLGPRRDEQFF TRBV7-3 . TRBJ2-1 .
TGTGCCACCAGCAGGGCAGGAATTAATGAAAAACTGTTTTTT CATSRAGINEKLFF TRBV15 . TRBJ1-4 .
TGCGCCAGCACTCTTGGAGGTGTCAACGGCTACACCTTC CASTLGGVNGYTF TRBV5-1 . TRBJ1-2 .
TGTGCCAGCAGCCGGAGTGCGGGAGTAGGAAACGAGCAGTACTTC CASSRSAGVGNEQYF TRBV7-3 TRBD2 TRBJ2-7 once
TGTGCCAGCAGCACGACTAGCGGGAGGGTCTACAATGAGCAGTTCTTC CASSTTSGRVYNEQFF TRBV5-4 TRBD2 TRBJ2-1 .
TGTGCCATCAGTGGAGGTCAAGAGACCCAGTACTTC CAISGGQETQYF TRBV10-3 . TRBJ2-5 .
TGCGCCAGCAGAAGCCTTGGGGCCTACAATGAGCAGTTCTTC CASRSLGAYNEQFF TRBV5-1 . TRBJ2-1 .
TGTGCCAGCAGCCTGGGATACAATTTGGAGACCCAGTACTTC CASSLGYNLETQYF TRBV7-3 . TRBJ2-5 .
TGTGCCAGCAGCTTGAAGGGGGGAGATGAAAAACTGTTTTTT CASSLKGGDEKLFF TRBV7-9 . TRBJ1-4 .
TGTGCCAGCAGCTCTAGCGGCCACACAGATACGCAGTATTTT CASSSSGHTDTQYF TRBV5-5 TRBD2 TRBJ2-3 .
TGCGCCAGCAGCCAAGGGACAGGACGCTACGAGCAGTACTTC CASSQGTGRYEQYF TRBV4-1 TRBD1 TRBJ2-7 .
TGTGCCAGCAGCCAAGGACTGGCGGATGAGCAGTTCTTC CASSQGLADEQFF TRBV14 . TRBJ2-1 .
TGTGCCAGCAGTTTATCTGATCGCGAGCAGTACTTC CASSLSDREQYF TRBV28 . TRBJ2-7 few